The text below deals with one T cell receptor (beta chain). Its antigen remains unidentified. This sample stems from a study of cytomegalovirus exposure and HLA in healthy donors. PCR used 60 Vbeta primers and 13 Jbeta primers. Using immunoSEQ multiplex PCR, the repertoire was profiled, and TCRdb retains in-frame clones only, with some absent. This sample's table reports fewer than 200,000 clones. Study-wide results and caveats: V- and J-gene trimming of TCR beta was linked (in a later analysis) to a missense DCLRE1C variant. In a later analysis, an Asian-associated ancestry cluster reportedly showed fewer N-insertions than the approximately 660-donor mean. When a later analysis compared HLA-associated TCR beta chains with equally common others, the HLA-associated chains turned out to be more clonally expanded and to have lower generation probabilities.

The origin of this receptor is a man between 25 and 39 years old in good health and CMV-seronegative. The sequenced material came from PBMCs.

CDR3 sequence: CAWSVGGRGYEQYF. The CDR3 DNA is TGTGCCTGGAGTGTTGGGGGCAGGGGCTACGAGCAGTACTTC. The chain recombines TRBV30 with TRBJ2-7; maybe TRBD1 (6 bases). In germline, CDR1 is GTSNPN, CDR2 SVGIG (reference sequence). V dropped 0 bases and J dropped 3 bases, with 12 bases sitting between them. The CDR3 is made up of 14 amino acids. Full variable domain (missing parts from reference TRBV30 and TRBJ2-7): SQTIHQWPATLVQPVGSPLSLECTVEGTSNPNLYWYRQAAGRGLQLLFYSVGIGQISSEVPQNLSASRPQDRQFILSSKKLLLSDSGFYLCAWSVGGRGYEQYFGPGTRLTVT.